This T cell receptor (beta chain) was profiled in a study of coeliac disease (dated by TCRdb to 2022 to 2024). Background for the entire study: Each coeliac patient fell into one of three classes: newly diagnosed active disease, refractory coeliac disease type I, or disease kept under control by a gluten-free diet. High-resolution HLA typing was unavailable, so biased TRBV7-2 usage was queried as a proof of principle. Next-generation sequencing of rearranged TRB and TRG CDR3 regions was used on small intestinal lymphocyte fractions taken from coeliac and non-coeliac patients. The aim was to characterise TR repertoires of small intestinal T cells in active, refractory type I and gluten-free-diet-treated coeliac disease. Of the 30 or so patients in the full study, roughly 22 had coeliac disease confirmed by serology and 8 were controls with non-small intestinal disorders. Samples from over 26 subjects were successfully TRB sequenced, and these included roughly 23 paired samples of bulk unsorted intraepithelial and lamina propria cells. Paper-wide results and their limitations: The separation of intraepithelial from lamina propria cells did not yield high-purity fractions, so cross-contamination between compartments was possible. For the most part, TRB repertoires were private, with most amino acid sequences found in only one sample, and V-gene usage showed no significant difference across disease groups. The authors considered the approach unsuitable for unbiased detection of gliadin-specific T cells, which are scarce and rarely shared between patients. Active coeliac intraepithelial and lamina propria samples had lower TRB and TRG repertoire clonality than controls, suggesting that diverse T cells were recruited.

To prepare the library, the immunoSEQ multiplex PCR assay was applied. The TR loci were subjected to amplification by multiplexed PCR, for which V gene segments served as targets of the forward primers and J gene segments as targets of the reverse primers. The amplified CDR3 regions were sequenced using the Illumina HiSeq System. On the authors' methods: To strip out PCR and sequencing errors and collapse the data into unique sequences, a nearest-neighbour algorithm merged closely related reads. Each repertoire was summarised by clonality and by T cell density, with T cell density defined as TR molecules per amount of genomic DNA input. CDR3 amino acid sequences present in at least 80% of unsorted samples were defined as public TRs, and these public TRs were then tested for differential abundance between coeliac and control samples. Kruskal-Wallis tests followed by Dunn post-tests were used to test for differences in clonality and density between disease groups. TCRdb holds this immuneACCESS table with in-frame rearrangements only. Some clones are missing; in checked studies, unresolved V genes explain under half, and the rest has no known cause. V and J calls and clone size follow that table, whereas D and trimming were derived from the DNA. In this sample the table shows about 3,400 clones, 70% of which occur a single time. 15% to 18% of the sample lies in the top ten.

As for this clone: This receptor's antigen is unknown. No base quality information exists; no much larger clone differs at one position.

Cells were frozen in liquid nitrogen in DMSO/FBS as aliquots of 500,000 to 550,000 cells, with a single aliquot from each fraction going to sequencing. Endoscopy and small intestinal biopsy were performed in all 30 patients in the study. Intraepithelial cells were released from biopsies by stirring for one hour at 37 degrees C in RPMI containing EGTA, MgCl2 and 1% FBS. The Qiagen DNeasy blood extraction kit was used to extract genomic DNA from the frozen unsorted cell fractions. Between the V and J ends, shortened by 1 base and 4 bases respectively, the junction contains 13 bases. From a lookup of the germline V gene, CDR1 and CDR2 are MDHEN and SYDVKM. The CDR3 sequence holds 15 residues, the cysteine and phenylalanine included. Left in the record is the CDR3 DNA by itself, 45 bases read in frame from the first base.

Sequencing was carried out using intraepithelial lymphocytes from the gut. In light of the paper, this sample's cell subset or site label describes: intraepithelial cell (IEC) fraction of small intestinal biopsy. The chain was built from TRBV28 and TRBJ1-1, with a weak D call of TRBD1 (5 bases match). The TCR was taken from a man aged 18 to 30 with celiac disease on a gluten-free diet. CDR3 region: CASSLSSSGGTEAFF. The sequence in DNA is TGTGCCAGCAGTTTATCCAGTTCGGGGGGCACTGAAGCTTTCTTT.